The present TCR beta chain was sequenced within a study of tumor-infiltrating lymphocytes in primary liver carcinoma. The wider study: Lesions, classed as T1-T3 N0M0, spanned roughly 4.2 to 10 cm across. Samples had roughly 3.65 to 7.5 million productive TCRbeta reads, comparable between tissue types. Study-wide results and limits: A significantly higher top-250-clone fraction was recorded for tumors than for blood (p = 0.039).

The CDR3 is 14 residues long. V shed 4 bases and J 7 bases; nucleotides not matched to a gene: 8. The V gene's germline CDR1 is MGHRA and CDR2 YSYEKL. Total RNA amounting to around 450 ng was the source from which TCR beta cDNA was made with a constant-region primer. Generation of the TCR beta libraries relied on three nested multiplex PCR rounds using slightly modified ARM-PCR. PCR rounds one and two used TRBV1-TRBV30 forward primers with a C-beta reverse primer for 10 cycles each. Each CDR3 protein gets one entry after TCRdb re-called the multiplex PCR reads with MiXCR. Of 250,000 to 350,000 distinct CDR3 sequences in the sample, roughly 60% were seen once. Notes on this clonotype: Its antigen is undetermined.

Unsorted whole blood supplied the blood RNA, and germline DNA was isolated too. Patients were chronically HBV-infected and treatment-naive. The sequenced sample was peripheral blood. The TCR originated in a woman in her thirties with primary liver carcinoma and hepatitis B virus infection. This sequence joins TRBV4-1 and TRBJ2-5; TRBD2 agrees at 8 bases. CDR3 protein: CASSRWGTSWTQYF. The DNA for the CDR3 is TGCGCCAGCAGCCGTTGGGGGACTAGTTGGACCCAGTACTTC.